This TCR beta chain was captured by sequencing in a study of CD8 T cells in ankylosing spondylitis. Trimming stripped 8 bases from V and 4 bases from J, with 13 bases between. The CDR3 spans 13 residues. Looked up from germline, CDR1 is LGHDT and CDR2 is YNNKEL (reference sequence). Details on this clonotype: Its antigen is not identified.

Findings and limits, study-wide: Reports of some motif variants in reactive arthritis synovial fluid and blood predate this one. Typical of ankylosing spondylitis blood, it appeared, was a TCR beta motif of under 10 highly homologous variants.

It was by quantitative 5'-RACE with molecular barcodes that TCR beta libraries were made. One entry per CDR3 protein results from TCRdb running MiXCR on the 5' RACE reads. The sample carries a few hundred thousand distinct CDR3 sequences, around 20% recorded once. The chain combines TRBV3-1 with TRBJ2-3; possible D gene TRBD2, 7 bases. The receptor was derived from a male donor with ankylosing spondylitis or in good health (not recorded which). The sequencing input was blood, either unsorted or a sorted T cell fraction (not recorded which). DNA of the CDR3: TGTGCCAGCGGCTCGGGGGGCGCAGATACGCAGTATTTT. Translated, it gives CASGSGGADTQYF.